This T cell receptor (beta chain) was observed in a study of cytomegalovirus exposure and HLA in healthy donors. As concerns this clone: Its cognate antigen is unknown.

With 5 bases removed from V and 12 bases from J, the gap between germline ends came to 20 bases. Germline V gene sequence: CDR1 SGHRS, CDR2 YFSETQ. This CDR3 spans 13 amino acids. Study-wide points: Analyzed later, most CMV-associated TCR beta chains appeared HLA-restricted. After further analysis at a later stage, 16,951 TCR beta sequences were associated with HLA alleles at 0.05 false discovery rate.

The PCR used 60 Vbeta and 13 Jbeta primers. Under the authors' procedure: Tens of millions of unique TCR beta chains, about 10 million of them shared, were counted by a later analysis. Clones were read by immunoSEQ multiplex PCR, and TCRdb kept only the in-frame ones, dropping some. Clone size and the V and J calls come from that table; the DNA yielded D and trimming. The sample shows some 170,000 clones, roughly 80% of them seen only once. This TCR was sampled from a man aged 30-40 years in good health and CMV-seropositive. This chain joins TRBV5-1 and TRBJ1-1; weak D call: TRBD1 (6 bases). Sequences were obtained from PBMCs. CDR3 sequence reads: CASRQLGGQVTFF. The CDR3, as DNA: TGCGCCAGCAGACAATTGGGGGGGCAAGTAACTTTCTTT.